Given below is one TCR beta chain in context. Original methodology: Nucleated cell number was recorded as an estimate derived from reference gene primer amplification. The protocol was immunoSEQ multiplex PCR, while the TCRdb copy is restricted to in-frame clones and leaves out a portion. V and J calls plus clone size are reproduced from that table; the DNA served to infer D and trimming. The top ten clones hold 13% of a sample with about 190,000 clones, over 75% of them seen once. This sample is part of a study of blood T cell repertoires in COVID-19. Study context: T cells, B-cell-depleted T cells, or PBMCs provided the cDNA or gDNA that served as material.

V lost 4 bases to trimming and J lost 2 bases, with 14 bases between them. Germline assignment: CDR1 LGHDT and CDR2 YNNKEL (reference sequence). CDR3 length: 15 residues. Input material: peripheral blood. This chain uses TRBV3-1 (or the pseudogene TRBV3-2) with TRBJ1-1, with D perhaps matching TRBD1 (5 bases). The sequence was collected from a man aged 45 to 65 who had recovered from COVID-19. CDR3 loop: CASSLRRGSNTEAFF. CDR3 DNA sequence: TGTGCCAGCAGCCTCCGGCGGGGCAGTAACACTGAAGCTTTCTTT.